A single sample is the source of the 3 T cell receptor beta chains below, sequenced in a study of blood T cells in healthy people across ages. Together with a sample-barcoded 5' primer, a J-beta primer mix was included in a second PCR lasting roughly 6 to 12 cycles. Each CDR3 protein gets one entry after TCRdb re-called the 5' RACE reads with MiXCR. The table records approximately 1.5 million distinct CDR3 sequences, around 35% of them present only once. The specimen sequenced was blood. These receptors were collected from a woman aged 30 to 39 in good health.

The chain combines TRBV6-1 with TRBJ2-7; D may match TRBD1 or TRBD2 (5 bases each). The germline gives CDR1 MNHNS, CDR2 SASEGT. V dropped 9 bases and J dropped 2 bases, with 8 bases sitting between them. This CDR3 is built from 11 residues. This CDR3 is CARRDPYEQYF. The CDR3 coding sequence is TGTGCCAGAAGGGACCCCTACGAGCAGTACTTC.

The genes are TRBV7-8 and TRBJ1-1; D is uncertain. With 1 base removed from V and 11 bases from J, the gap between germline ends came to 14 bases. Germline assignment: CDR1 SGHVS and CDR2 FQNEAQ. This CDR3 has 13 amino acids. The chain's CDR3 is CASSLGERRRAFF. The CDR3 DNA sequence: TGTGCCAGCAGCTTAGGGGAGAGAAGGCGGGCTTTCTTT. Based on the CDR3 plus reference TRBV7-8 and TRBJ1-1, the full variable domain is GAGVSQSPRYKVAKRGQDVALRCDPISGHVSLFWYQQALGQGPEFLTYFQNEAQLDKSGLPSDRFFAERPEGSVSTLKIQRTQQEDSAVYLCASSLGERRRAFFGQGTRLTVV.

The DNA of the CDR3 is TGTGCCAGCAGTGGTGGGACAGGGGTCAGGACAGATACGCAGTATTTT. This translates into CASSGGTGVRTDTQYF. The rearrangement joins TRBV6-1 to TRBJ2-3, with TRBD1 matching 10 bases. The trim removed 4 bases at V and 3 bases at J, leaving 7 bases unmatched. The germline V gene encodes CDR1 MNHNS and CDR2 SASEGT. The CDR3 extends over 16 amino acids.